This is a list of T cell receptor beta chains from one sample in a study of T-cell memory formation after mild COVID-19. Using its own MiXCR run on the 5' RACE reads, TCRdb lists one record per CDR3 protein. The sample shows about 440,000 distinct CDR3 sequences, about 19% of them seen only once. The source material was PBMCs or a T cell subset sorted from them (not recorded which). All receptors derive from an adult woman who had mild COVID-19 (a few samples of this study predate the infection). Cell type and time point are not known. The CDR3 runs from the conserved cysteine through the conserved F or W. The D gene is left open where the match is weak. The size of a clone is reported for some rows only, either as once, few or many, or as a class for expanded clones.

j_call clone_size v_call d_call cdr3_nt cdr3_aa
TRBJ2-1 - TRBV4-3 - TGCGCCAGCAGCCAGAACGGACTACTATCCTACAATGAGCAGTTCTTC CASSQNGLLSYNEQFF
TRBJ2-5 - TRBV4-2 TRBD2 TGTGCCAGCAGCCAAGTCGGGGGGACGAGCGAGACCCAGTACTTC CASSQVGGTSETQYF
TRBJ1-4 few TRBV29-1 - TGCAGCGTTGATAAGGACGGTAATGAAAAACTGTTTTTT CSVDKDGNEKLFF
TRBJ2-1 few TRBV7-9 TRBD2 TGTGCCAGCAGCCCCCCGACCGGGACTAGCGCGTACAATGAGCAGTTCTTC CASSPPTGTSAYNEQFF
TRBJ2-7 - TRBV12-3/TRBV12-4 - TGTGCCAGCAGTCGGGCAGGGGTAACCTACGAGCAGTACTTC CASSRAGVTYEQYF
TRBJ2-3 - TRBV3-1 TRBD2 TGTGCCAGCAGCCGTCAAAGCGGGAGGGGAACGCAGTATTTT CASSRQSGRGTQYF
TRBJ1-4 few TRBV3-1 - TGTGCCAGCAGTTCCGGGACGAACTCCGAAAAACTGTTTTTT CASSSGTNSEKLFF
TRBJ2-1 - TRBV5-1 - TGCGCCAGCAGCTTAGGGGACTTAACTGTAGATGAGCAGTTCTTC CASSLGDLTVDEQFF
TRBJ2-7 few TRBV5-1 - TGCGCCAGCAGCTTGGCCGATACAGGGATCTCCTACGAGCAGTACTTC CASSLADTGISYEQYF
TRBJ1-2 - TRBV29-1 TRBD1 TGCAGCGTTGAAGGACAGGGGGCAACGGGGTATGGCTACACCTTC CSVEGQGATGYGYTF
TRBJ2-3 few TRBV13 - TGTGCCAGCAGCTTCGCTAGCGTGAGCACAGATACGCAGTATTTT CASSFASVSTDTQYF
TRBJ2-3 - TRBV29-1 TRBD2 TGCAGCGTTGGAAGGCGGGAGTTTAGCACAGATACGCAGTATTTT CSVGRREFSTDTQYF
TRBJ2-5 few TRBV6-5 - TGTGCCAGCAGCTCAGGGGCAGAGACCCAGTACTTC CASSSGAETQYF